This T cell receptor (beta chain) was sequenced during a study of cytomegalovirus exposure and HLA in healthy donors. Study results and limitations: A later examination showed that TCR association rates differed by HLA locus, with DRB1 most and HLA-C fewest.

Germline assignment: CDR1 MNHNY and CDR2 SVGAGI (reference sequence). This CDR3 region has 14 residues. Between the trimmed V and J ends, which lost 5 bases and 13 bases, there was a span of 18 bases. Vbeta (60) and Jbeta (13) primers were used in the PCR. Data came from immunoSEQ multiplex PCR; TCRdb stores just in-frame clones and leaves some out. The table records about 93,000 clones, roughly 79% of them present only once. Comment on this clone: What it binds is not known.

Sequenced input: PBMCs. This rearrangement joins TRBV6-6 to TRBJ1-6; D gene unclear. The source is a man under 40 in good health and CMV-seronegative. The CDR3 sequence: CASSTSVMPDPLHF. The DNA of the CDR3 is TGTGCCAGCAGTACTTCCGTAATGCCTGATCCCCTCCACTTT.